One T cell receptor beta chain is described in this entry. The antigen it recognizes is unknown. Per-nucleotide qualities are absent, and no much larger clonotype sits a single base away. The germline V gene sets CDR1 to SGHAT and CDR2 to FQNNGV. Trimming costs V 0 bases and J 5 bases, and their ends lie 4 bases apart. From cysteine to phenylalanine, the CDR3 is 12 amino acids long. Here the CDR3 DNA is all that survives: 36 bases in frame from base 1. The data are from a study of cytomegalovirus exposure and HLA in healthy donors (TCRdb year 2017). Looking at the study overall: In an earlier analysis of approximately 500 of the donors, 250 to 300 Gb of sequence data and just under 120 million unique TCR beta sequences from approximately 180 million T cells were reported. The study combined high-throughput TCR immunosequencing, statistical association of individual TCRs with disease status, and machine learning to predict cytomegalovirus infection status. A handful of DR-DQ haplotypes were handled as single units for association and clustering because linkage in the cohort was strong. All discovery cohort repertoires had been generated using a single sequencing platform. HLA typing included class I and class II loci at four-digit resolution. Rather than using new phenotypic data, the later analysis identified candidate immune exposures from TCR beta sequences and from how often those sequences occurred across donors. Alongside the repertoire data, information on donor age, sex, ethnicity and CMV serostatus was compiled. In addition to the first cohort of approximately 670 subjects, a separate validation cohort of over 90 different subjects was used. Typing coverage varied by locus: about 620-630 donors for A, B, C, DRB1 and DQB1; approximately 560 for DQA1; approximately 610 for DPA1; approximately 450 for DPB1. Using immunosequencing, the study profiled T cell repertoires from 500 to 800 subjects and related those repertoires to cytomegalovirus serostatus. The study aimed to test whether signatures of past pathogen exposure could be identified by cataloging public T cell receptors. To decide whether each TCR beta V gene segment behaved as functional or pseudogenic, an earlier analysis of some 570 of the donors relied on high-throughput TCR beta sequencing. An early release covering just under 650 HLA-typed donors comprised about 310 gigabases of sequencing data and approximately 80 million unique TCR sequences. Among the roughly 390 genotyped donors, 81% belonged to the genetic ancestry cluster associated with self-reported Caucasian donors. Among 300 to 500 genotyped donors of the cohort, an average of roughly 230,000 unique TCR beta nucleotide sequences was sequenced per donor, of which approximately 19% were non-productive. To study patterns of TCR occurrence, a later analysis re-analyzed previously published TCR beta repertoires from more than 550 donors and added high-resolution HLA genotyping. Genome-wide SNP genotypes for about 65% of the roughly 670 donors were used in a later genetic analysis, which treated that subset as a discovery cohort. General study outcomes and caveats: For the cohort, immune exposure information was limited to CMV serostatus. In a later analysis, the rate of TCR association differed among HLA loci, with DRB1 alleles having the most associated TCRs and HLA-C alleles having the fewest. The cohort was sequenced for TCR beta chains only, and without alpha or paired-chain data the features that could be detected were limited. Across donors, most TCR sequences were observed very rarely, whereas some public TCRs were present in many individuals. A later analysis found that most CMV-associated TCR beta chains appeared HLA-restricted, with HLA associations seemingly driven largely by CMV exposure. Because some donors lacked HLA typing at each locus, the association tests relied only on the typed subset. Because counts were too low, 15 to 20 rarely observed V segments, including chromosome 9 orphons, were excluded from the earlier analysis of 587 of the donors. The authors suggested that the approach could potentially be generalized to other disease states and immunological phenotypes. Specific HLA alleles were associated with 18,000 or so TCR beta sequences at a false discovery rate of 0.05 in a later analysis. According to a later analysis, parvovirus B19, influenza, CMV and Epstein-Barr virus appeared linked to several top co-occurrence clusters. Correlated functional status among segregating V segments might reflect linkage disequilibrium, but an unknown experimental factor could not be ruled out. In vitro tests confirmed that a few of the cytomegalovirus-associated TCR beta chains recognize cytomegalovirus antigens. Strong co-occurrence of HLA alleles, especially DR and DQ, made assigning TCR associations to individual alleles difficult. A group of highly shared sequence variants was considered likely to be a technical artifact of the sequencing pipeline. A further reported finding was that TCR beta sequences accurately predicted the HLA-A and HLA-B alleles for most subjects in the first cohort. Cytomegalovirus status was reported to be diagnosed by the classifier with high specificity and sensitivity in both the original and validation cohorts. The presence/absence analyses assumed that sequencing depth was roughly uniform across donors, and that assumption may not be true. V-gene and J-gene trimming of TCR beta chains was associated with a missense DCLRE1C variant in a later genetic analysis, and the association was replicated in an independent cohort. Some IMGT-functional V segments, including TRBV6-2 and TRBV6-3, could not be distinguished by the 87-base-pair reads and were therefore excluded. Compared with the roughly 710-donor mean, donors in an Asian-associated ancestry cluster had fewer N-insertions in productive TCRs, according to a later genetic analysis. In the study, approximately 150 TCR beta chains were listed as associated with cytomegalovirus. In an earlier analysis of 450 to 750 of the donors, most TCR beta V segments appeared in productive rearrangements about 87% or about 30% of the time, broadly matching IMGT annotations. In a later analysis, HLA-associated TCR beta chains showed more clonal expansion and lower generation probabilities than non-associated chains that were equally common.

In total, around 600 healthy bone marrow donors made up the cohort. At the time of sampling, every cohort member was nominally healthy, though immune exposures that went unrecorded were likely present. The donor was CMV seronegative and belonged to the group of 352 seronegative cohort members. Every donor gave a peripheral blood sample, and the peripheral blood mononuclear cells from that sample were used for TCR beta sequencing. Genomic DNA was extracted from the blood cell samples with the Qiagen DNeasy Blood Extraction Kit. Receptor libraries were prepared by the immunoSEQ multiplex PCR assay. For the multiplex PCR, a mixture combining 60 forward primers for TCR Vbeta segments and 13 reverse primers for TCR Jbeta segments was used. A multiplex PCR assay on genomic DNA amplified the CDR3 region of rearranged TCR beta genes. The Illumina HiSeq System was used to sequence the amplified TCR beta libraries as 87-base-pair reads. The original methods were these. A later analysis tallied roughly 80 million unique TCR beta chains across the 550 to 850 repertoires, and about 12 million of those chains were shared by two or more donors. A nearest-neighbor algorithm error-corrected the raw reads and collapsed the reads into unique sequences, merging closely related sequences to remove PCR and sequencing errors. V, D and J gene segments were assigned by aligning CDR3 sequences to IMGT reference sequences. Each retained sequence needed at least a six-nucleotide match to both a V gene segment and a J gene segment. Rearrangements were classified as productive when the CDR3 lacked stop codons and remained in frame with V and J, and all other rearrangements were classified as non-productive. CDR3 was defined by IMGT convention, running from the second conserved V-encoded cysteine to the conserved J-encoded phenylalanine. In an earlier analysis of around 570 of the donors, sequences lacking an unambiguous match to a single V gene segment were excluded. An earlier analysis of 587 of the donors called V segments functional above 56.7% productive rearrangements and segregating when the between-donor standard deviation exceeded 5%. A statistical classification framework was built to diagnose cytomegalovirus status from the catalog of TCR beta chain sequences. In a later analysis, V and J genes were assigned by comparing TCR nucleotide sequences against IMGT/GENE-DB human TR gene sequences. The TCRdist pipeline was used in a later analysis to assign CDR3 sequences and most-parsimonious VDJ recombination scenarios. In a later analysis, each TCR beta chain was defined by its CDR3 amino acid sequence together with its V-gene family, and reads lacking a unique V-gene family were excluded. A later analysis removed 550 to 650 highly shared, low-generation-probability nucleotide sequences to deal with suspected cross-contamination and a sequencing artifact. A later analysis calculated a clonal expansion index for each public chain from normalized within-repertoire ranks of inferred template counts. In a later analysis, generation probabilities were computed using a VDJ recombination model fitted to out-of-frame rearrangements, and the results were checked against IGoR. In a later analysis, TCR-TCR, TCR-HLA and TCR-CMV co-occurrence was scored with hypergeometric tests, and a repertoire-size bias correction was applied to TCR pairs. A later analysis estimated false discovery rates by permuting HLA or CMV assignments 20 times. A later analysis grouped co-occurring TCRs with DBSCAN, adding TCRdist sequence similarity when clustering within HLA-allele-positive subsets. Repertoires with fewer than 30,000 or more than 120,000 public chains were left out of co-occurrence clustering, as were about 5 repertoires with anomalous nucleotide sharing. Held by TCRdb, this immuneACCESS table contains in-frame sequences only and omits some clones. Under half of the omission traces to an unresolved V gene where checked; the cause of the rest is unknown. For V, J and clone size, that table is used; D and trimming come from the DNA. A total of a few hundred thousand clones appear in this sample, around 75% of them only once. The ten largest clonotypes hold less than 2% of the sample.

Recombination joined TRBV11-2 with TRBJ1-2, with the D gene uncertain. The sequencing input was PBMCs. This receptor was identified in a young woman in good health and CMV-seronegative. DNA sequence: TGTGCCAGCAGCTTAGACGGTTATGGCTACACCTTC. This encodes CASSLDGYGYTF.